What follows are 28 T cell receptor beta chains derived from one specimen sequenced in a study of cytomegalovirus exposure and HLA in healthy donors. The study ran its PCR with 60 Vbeta and 13 Jbeta primers. Sequencing used immunoSEQ multiplex PCR; TCRdb keeps in-frame clones, though not all of them. The profile shows fewer than 200,000 clones, 79% of them singletons. The sequenced sample consisted of PBMCs. The receptors stem from a man aged 35 to 55 in good health and CMV-seronegative.

The V gene is TRBV10-3, the J gene TRBJ1-4; 7 bases map to TRBD1. The CDR3 consists of 15 residues. Per the germline V gene, CDR1 is ENHRY and CDR2 is SYGVKD. Unmatched junction bases numbered 5, after V lost 0 bases and J lost 7 bases. The CDR3 protein is CAISESIGGPEKLFF. The CDR3 DNA follows: TGTGCCATCAGTGAGTCTATAGGGGGCCCTGAAAAACTGTTTTTT.

The chain carries TRBV7-2 and TRBJ1-3; a possible D gene is TRBD1 (5 bases). Germline V CDR1 and CDR2: SGHTA, FQGNSA. V shed 5 bases and J shed 0 bases, with 8 bases lying between them. The CDR3 covers 14 residues. The CDR3 bases are TGTGCCAGCAGCAAGACAGTCTCTGGAAACACCATATATTTT. This sequence encodes CASSKTVSGNTIYF.

This clone was seen only a few times. V gene TRBV25-1 combines with J gene TRBJ1-2, with 8 positions matching TRBD1. The CDR3 extends over 14 amino acids. The trim removed 3 bases at V and 4 bases at J, leaving 4 bases unmatched. Germline CDR1 reads MGHDK; CDR2 reads SYGVNS. The CDR3 sequence: CASSEGQASYGYTF. The CDR3 nucleotides read TGTGCCAGCAGTGAGGGACAGGCGTCCTATGGCTACACCTTC.

The chain links TRBV27 to TRBJ2-1, with D unresolved. This CDR3 region has 15 residues. Trimming shortened V by 6 bases and J by 0 bases, and 12 bases separated the two germline ends. Germline assignment: CDR1 MNHEY and CDR2 SMNVEV (reference sequence). CDR3 region: CASSRASSSYNEQFF. CDR3 DNA: TGTGCCAGCAGCCGAGCGAGCAGCTCCTACAATGAGCAGTTCTTC.

This chain links TRBV4-2 with TRBJ2-3, with a possible D match to TRBD2 (7 bases). V shed 0 bases and J shed 5 bases, with 21 bases lying between them. The CDR3 runs to 18 residues. Germline V gene data show CDR1 as LGHNA and CDR2 as YNFKEQ. The CDR3 DNA follows: TGTGCCAGCAGCCAAGAGGGCCGGGGGGCTAACAGGAGAGATACGCAGTATTTT. Translation gives CASSQEGRGANRRDTQYF.

This sequence joins TRBV28 and TRBJ1-2; D remains ambiguous. V lost 5 bases to trimming and J lost 9 bases, with 13 bases between them. Per the germline V gene, CDR1 is MDHEN and CDR2 is SYDVKM. This CDR3 has 12 amino acids. In DNA, the CDR3 is TGTGCCAGCAGTAGCCGAGGGCTTAGCTACACCTTC. Its translation: CASSSRGLSYTF.

This clone was seen once. This chain connects TRBV10-3 to TRBJ1-3; 9 bases are shared with TRBD1. Per the germline V gene, CDR1 is ENHRY and CDR2 is SYGVKD. This CDR3 spans 14 amino acids. The J segment lost 7 bases and the V segment lost 7 bases, leaving 8 bases of the junction unmatched. The CDR3 DNA reads TGTGCCATCACCAGGACAGGGGAGAGGAACACCATATATTTT. The encoded protein is CAITRTGERNTIYF.

CDR3 sequence: CASSPARAYTDTQYF. CDR3 DNA: TGTGCCAGCAGCCCCGCGCGGGCGTACACAGATACGCAGTATTTT. The chain links TRBV5-4 to TRBJ2-3, with a tentative D call TRBD2 (5 bases). Germline loops: CDR1 SGHNT, CDR2 YYREEE (reference sequence). Trimming removed 4 bases from V and 2 bases from J, with 14 bases in between. The CDR3 spans 15 residues.

The genes are TRBV6-4 and TRBJ1-2; weak D call: TRBD1 (6 bases). Trimming pared 6 bases from V and 6 bases from J, leaving 17 bases between. Germline CDR1 reads MRHNA; CDR2 reads SNTAGT. The CDR3 totals 14 residues. CDR3 in amino acids: CASRSPGGQNGYTF. CDR3 in DNA: TGTGCCAGCAGGAGCCCCGGGGGGCAGAATGGCTACACCTTC.

This chain links TRBV2 with TRBJ2-1; 16 bases agree with TRBD2. Germline V gene sequence: CDR1 SNHLY, CDR2 FYNNEI. This CDR3 contains 17 residues. The ends lost 6 bases at V and 2 bases at J; junction bases unmatched: 4. CDR3 DNA: TGTGCCAGCAGGGGGGGACTAGCGGGAGGGCCCTACAATGAGCAGTTCTTC. Its translation: CASRGGLAGGPYNEQFF. The whole variable domain, filled in from reference TRBV2 and TRBJ2-1, reads EPEVTQTPSHQVTQMGQEVILRCVPISNHLYFYWYRQILGQKVEFLVSFYNNEISEKSEIFDDQFSVERPDGSNFTLKIRSTKLEDSAMYFCASRGGLAGGPYNEQFFGPGTRLTVL.

This clone was recorded only once. At one of its ends the junction is not consistent with the germline gene, which may arise from a read error. At the DNA level, this CDR3 is encoded by other sequences in the same sample as well. The chain links TRBV7-6 to TRBJ2-2; 9 bases align to TRBD2. The CDR3 spans 16 residues. The germline V gene has CDR1 SGHVS and CDR2 FNYEAQ. CDR3 in amino acids: CASSLRVAGVTGELFF. In nucleotides, the CDR3 is TGCGCCAGCAGCTTACGGGTAGCGGGAGTTACCGGGGAGCTGTTTTTT.

V usage is TRBV19 and J usage is TRBJ1-4; 7 bases map to TRBD1. The CDR3 spans 13 residues. J lost 5 bases, V lost 8 bases, and 5 bases had no gene match. Germline-derived CDR1 and CDR2 are LNHDA and SQIVND (reference sequence). The CDR3 loop reads CASQGQQNEKLFF. The CDR3 DNA reads TGTGCCAGTCAGGGACAGCAAAATGAAAAACTGTTTTTT. Full variable domain (remainder filled in from reference TRBV19 and TRBJ1-4): DGGITQSPKYLFRKEGQNVTLSCEQNLNHDAMYWYRQDPGQGLRLIYYSQIVNDFQKGDIAEGYSVSREKKESFPLTVTSAQKNPTAFYLCASQGQQNEKLFFGSGTQLSVL.

Remarks on this clone: At one of its ends the junction is not consistent with the germline gene, which may arise from a read error. CDR3 nucleotides: TGTGCTAGCAGCCCGTCGTTAGCGGGAGTCGAGCAGTACTTC. Amino acids: CASSPSLAGVEQYF. V gene TRBV7-7 combines with J gene TRBJ2-5; the match to TRBD2 covers 9 bases. The last part of the DNA fits TRBJ2-7 better; the J call may be wrong. Germline CDR1 and CDR2: SSHAT and FNYEAQ (reference sequence). The CDR3 extends over 14 amino acids.

The chain recombines TRBV6-5 with TRBJ2-7, with TRBD1 matching over 8 bases. The CDR3 is made up of 14 amino acids. Germline lookup yields CDR1 MNHEY and CDR2 SVGAGI. J lost 4 bases, V lost 2 bases, and 4 bases had no gene match. The CDR3 protein is CASSYRTGWYEQYF. The CDR3 DNA sequence: TGTGCCAGCAGTTACAGGACAGGGTGGTACGAGCAGTACTTC.

The sample holds a few counts of this clone. J is TRBJ1-2 and V is TRBV5-1; D is undetermined. V was pared by 4 bases and J by 4 bases, with 11 bases between. Per germline, CDR1 SGHRS and CDR2 YFSETQ. The CDR3 runs 13 residues. The CDR3 nucleotides are TGCGCCAGCAGCGGAACAGAAACCTATGGCTACACCTTC. This translates into CASSGTETYGYTF.

The V and J genes are TRBV5-4 and TRBJ2-7, with 8 bases identical to TRBD2. There are 14 residues in the CDR3. V trimming: 3 bases; J trimming: 2 bases; junction bases outside the gene matches: 4. CDR1 and CDR2 (germline): SGHNT, YYREEE (reference sequence). The CDR3 DNA reads as TGTGCCAGCAGCTCTAGCGGGTCGGCCTACGAGCAGTACTTC. Translating gives CASSSSGSAYEQYF.

The chain employs TRBV6-4 and TRBJ1-1; a possible D gene is TRBD1 (6 bases). Between the trimmed V and J ends, which lost 7 bases and 10 bases, there was a span of 13 bases. The length of the CDR3 is 11 residues. The germline CDR1 and CDR2 sequences are MRHNA and SNTAGT. The CDR3 sequence: CASKGVGGAFF. The CDR3 region has the DNA TGTGCCAGCAAAGGTGTAGGGGGAGCTTTCTTT.

The chain recombines TRBV2 with TRBJ2-1, with 12 bases that match TRBD1. Germline loops: CDR1 SNHLY, CDR2 FYNNEI. The CDR3 runs 15 residues. The trim removed 6 bases at V and 8 bases at J, leaving 8 bases unmatched. CDR3 nucleotides: TGTGCCAGCAGGCCCGGGACAGGGGGCACCGATGAGCAGTTCTTC. Residues: CASRPGTGGTDEQFF.

This clone has only a few counts. A read error may produce the germline difference seen at one junction end. The chain joins TRBV7-9 to TRBJ2-7; 10 bases match TRBD2. CDR3 size: 13 residues. Looked up from germline, CDR1 is SEHNR and CDR2 is FQNEAQ (reference sequence). The CDR3 region has the DNA TGTTCCAGCAGCTTAGCGGGGGGTCACGAGCAGTACTTC. It yields the protein CSSSLAGGHEQYF.

This clone has a handful of counts. This chain joins TRBV2 and TRBJ1-2; perhaps TRBD1 as D (5 bases). This CDR3 region has 16 residues. CDR1 and CDR2 (germline): SNHLY, FYNNEI. V lost 5 bases to trimming and J lost 1 base, with 17 bases between them. The DNA of the CDR3 is TGTGCCAGCAGTCCGACTCAGGGTAGGCTTAACTATGGCTACACCTTC. Protein: CASSPTQGRLNYGYTF.

J is TRBJ2-1 and V is TRBV28; D may be TRBD2 (5 bases). Trimming shortened V by 1 base and J by 4 bases, and 14 bases separated the two germline ends. The V gene's germline CDR1 is MDHEN and CDR2 SYDVKM. This CDR3 comprises 16 residues. The CDR3 DNA reads TGTGCCAGCAGTTTATCGCTGGGAGTGGTGTACAATGAGCAGTTCTTC. Its translation is CASSLSLGVVYNEQFF.

The chain links TRBV19 to TRBJ2-3; D is perhaps TRBD1 (5 bases). Germline CDR1 reads LNHDA; CDR2 reads SQIVND (reference sequence). V lost 5 bases and J lost 1, with 13 bases in between. The CDR3 length is 15 residues. CDR3 in DNA: TGTGCCAGTAGTCAGGGTGGCCGGGGCACAGATACGCAGTATTTT. This codes for CASSQGGRGTDTQYF.

The chain combines TRBV10-3 with TRBJ2-5; the match to TRBD1 covers 7 bases. Germline CDR1 ENHRY, CDR2 SYGVKD. With V trimmed by 5 bases and J by 4 bases, 7 bases remained unmatched. This CDR3 region has 14 residues. Here the CDR3 DNA reads TGTGCCATCAGTCAATCAAGGGGGCTAGAGACCCAGTACTTC. Translated: CAISQSRGLETQYF.

In its sample, this clone was seen a few times. The chain uses TRBV6-1 and TRBJ2-7; 7 nucleotides line up with TRBD1. The germline CDR1 and CDR2 sequences are MNHNS and SASEGT. Trimming cost V 6 bases and J 3 bases; bases outside gene matches: 5. This CDR3 spans 13 amino acids. The CDR3 reads CASRGQMYYEQYF. CDR3 sequence (DNA): TGTGCCAGCAGGGGACAGATGTACTACGAGCAGTACTTC.

CDR3 residues: CAISEGRHTDTQYF. The CDR3 DNA sequence: TGTGCCATCAGTGAGGGCCGACACACAGATACGCAGTATTTT. The chain employs TRBV10-3 and TRBJ2-3, with D unclear. The germline V and J ends were trimmed by 2 bases and 2 bases, with 8 bases remaining between them. Germline values: CDR1 ENHRY, CDR2 SYGVKD. The CDR3 length is 14 residues.

The chain uses TRBV28 and TRBJ2-1; 11 bases map to TRBD2. CDR3 size: 14 residues. The trim removed 6 bases at V and 7 bases at J, leaving 5 bases unmatched. The germline CDR1 and CDR2 sequences are MDHEN and SYDVKM. CDR3 in DNA: TGTGCCAGCAGCACTAGCGGGAGCCGAAATGAGCAGTTCTTC. Its protein product is CASSTSGSRNEQFF.

V usage is TRBV7-9 and J usage is TRBJ2-3; D call uncertain. There are 12 residues in the CDR3. CDR1 and CDR2 (germline): SEHNR, FQNEAQ (reference sequence). Trimming removed 5 bases at V and 6 bases at J, with 9 bases between. CDR3 bases: TGTGCCAGCAGCCGAGTTCGCGATACGCAGTATTTT. This encodes CASSRVRDTQYF.

This clone was seen just once. The chain uses TRBV27 and TRBJ1-2; 10 bases fit TRBD1. The CDR3 is 14 amino acids. Germline V gene lookup returns CDR1 MNHEY and CDR2 SMNVEV (reference sequence). The V and J ends lost 3 bases and 8 bases, in that order; junction bases with no gene match: 6. CDR3 bases: TGTGCCAGCAGTTTCCGGGACAGGGGAGGAGGCTACACCTTC. Translated: CASSFRDRGGGYTF.